Shown below are 11 T cell receptor beta chains from a single sample sequenced in a study of shared clonotypes between healthy human individuals (dated by TCRdb to about 2020). For the CD8 naive samples, CD45RO-negative cells were positively selected for CCR7, yielding a CD45RA+CCR7+ population from which TemRA cells were excluded. Receptor libraries were prepared by the immunoSEQ multiplex PCR assay. In TCRdb, the immuneACCESS table is reduced to in-frame sequences with V and J assigned. These tables do not hold every clone; where another copy was compared, an unresolved V gene accounts for under half, and the others remain unexplained. Recorded for this sample are 1.5 million to 2.5 million clones; about 95% of them occurred a single time. Of the sample, approximately 1% falls within the top ten clones. Material: naive CD8+ T cells sorted from blood. The sample's cell subset or site, from its label and the paper: CD45RA+CCR7+. The origin of the receptors is a man in his late teens or twenties in good health.

The V gene is TRBV6-6, the J gene TRBJ2-7; 15 positions agree with TRBD2. After removal of 6 bases from V and 7 bases from J, the junction contained 4 bases not matched to a gene. The CDR3 covers 14 residues. Germline values: CDR1 MNHNY, CDR2 SVGAGI (reference sequence). The CDR3 spells CASSPGLAGGEQYF. The CDR3 bases are TGTGCCAGCAGCCCGGGACTAGCGGGAGGAGAGCAGTACTTC.

The chain uses TRBV27 and TRBJ2-1; 9 nucleotides line up with TRBD2. The germline gives CDR1 MNHEY, CDR2 SMNVEV (reference sequence). The V gene end was trimmed by 5 bases and the J gene end by 3 bases; junction bases not matched to a gene: 5. CDR3 size: 15 residues. For the CDR3, the DNA is TGTGCCAGCAGTCCGGGACTAGCTAACTACAATGAGCAGTTCTTC. Its translation is CASSPGLANYNEQFF.

The J gene is TRBJ2-2, the V gene TRBV6-6, with unresolved D. CDR3 size: 15 residues. V was pared by 6 bases and J by 1 base, with 12 bases between. Germline-derived CDR1 and CDR2 are MNHNY and SVGAGI (reference sequence). In nucleotides, the CDR3 is TGTGCCAGCAGCCTCTACTCGGGGAACACCGGGGAGCTGTTTTTT. Translating it yields CASSLYSGNTGELFF.

The chain couples TRBV7-9 to TRBJ2-1, with TRBD1 matching 8 bases. The CDR3 extends over 17 amino acids. Per germline, CDR1 SEHNR and CDR2 FQNEAQ (reference sequence). J lost 2 bases, V lost 2 bases, and 8 bases had no gene match. The CDR3, as DNA: TGTGCCAGCAGCTTACCCCGGACAGGGTCCGCCTACAATGAGCAGTTCTTC. Its translation is CASSLPRTGSAYNEQFF. Combining the CDR3 with reference TRBV7-9 and TRBJ2-1 gives the whole variable domain DTGVSQNPRHKITKRGQNVTFRCDPISEHNRLYWYRQTLGQGPEFLTYFQNEAQLEKSRLLSDRFSAERPKGSFSTLEIQRTEQGDSAMYLCASSLPRTGSAYNEQFFGPGTRLTVL.

The gene calls are TRBV7-9 and TRBJ1-2; D is ambiguous. The V gene's germline CDR1 is SEHNR and CDR2 FQNEAQ (reference sequence). The V end was cut by 1 base, the J end by 7 bases, with 10 bases between. There are 13 residues in the CDR3. The CDR3 bases are TGTGCCAGCAGCTTAGATCCCCTCTTTGGCTACACCTTC. As protein: CASSLDPLFGYTF.

The rearrangement links TRBV4-1 to TRBJ2-5; 7 bases align to TRBD1. CDR3 size: 16 residues. Germline loops: CDR1 MGHRA, CDR2 YSYEKL. Losses at the gene ends were 4 bases for V and 1 base for J; bases not matched to a gene: 9. The DNA for the CDR3 is TGCGCCAGCAGCCGTGAGCAAGGGGGCAGCCAAGAGACCCAGTACTTC. Residues: CASSREQGGSQETQYF.

The V gene is TRBV7-6, the J gene TRBJ1-2; D unclear. Per the germline V gene, CDR1 is SGHVS and CDR2 is FNYEAQ. The V end was cut by 5 bases, the J end by 6 bases, with 13 bases between. CDR3 length: 13 residues. In nucleotides, the CDR3 is TGTGCCAGCAGCCCTTCGAGCCTCAATGGCTACACCTTC. This sequence encodes CASSPSSLNGYTF.

This rearrangement joins TRBV4-3 to TRBJ2-2; 7 nucleotides align to TRBD2. Germline lookup yields CDR1 LGHNA and CDR2 YSLEER. CDR3 length: 19 amino acids. Germline trimming cut 0 bases from V and 2 bases from J; bases unmatched to any gene: 12. The CDR3 DNA follows: TGCGCCAGCAGCCAAGATCCGATGGGGCTAGCGGATAACACCGGGGAGCTGTTTTTT. Protein sequence: CASSQDPMGLADNTGELFF.

The rearrangement uses TRBV10-1 and TRBJ2-5; perhaps TRBD2 as D (6 bases). The length of the CDR3 is 15 residues. Germline-derived CDR1 and CDR2 are WNHNN and SYGVQD (reference sequence). V gave up 3 bases and J gave up 1 base, with 12 bases separating them. The CDR3 is CASSERAEGQETQYF. CDR3 sequence (DNA): TGCGCCAGCAGTGAAAGAGCGGAGGGCCAAGAGACCCAGTACTTC.

The CDR3: CAWSHTGREAFF. DNA of the CDR3: TGTGCCTGGAGTCACACGGGTCGTGAAGCTTTCTTT. The chain uses TRBV30 and TRBJ1-1; D is uncertain. This CDR3 contains 12 residues. Germline CDR1 is GTSNPN and CDR2 is SVGIG (reference sequence). The V end was cut by 2 bases, the J end by 7 bases, with 11 bases between.

V is TRBV7-9 and J is TRBJ2-3, with D possibly being TRBD1 (5 bases). Germline CDR1 is SEHNR and CDR2 is FQNEAQ (reference sequence). The CDR3 spans 15 residues. V gave up 3 bases and J gave up 4 bases, with 14 bases separating them. The chain's CDR3 is CASSFRAGYPDTQYF. CDR3 nucleotides: TGTGCCAGCAGCTTTAGGGCAGGGTACCCAGATACGCAGTATTTT.